This T cell receptor (beta chain) was captured in a study of PD-L1 blockade in urothelial cancer. The data were produced by immunoSEQ multiplex PCR, yet TCRdb's version contains in-frame clones alone and is incomplete. Among about 48,000 clones listed, approximately 78% were seen once. The length of the CDR3 is 16 residues. From germline, CDR1 is MNHEY and CDR2 SMNVEV (reference sequence). The V and J ends lost 2 bases and 5 bases, in that order; junction bases with no gene match: 7. Specified time point: peripheral blood 6 weeks after treatment start. The sequences come from PBMCs, collected around atezolizumab (anti-PD-L1) treatment. The genes are TRBV27 and TRBJ1-2, with 11 bases aligning to TRBD1. The TCR was taken from a man between 65 and 85 years old with urothelial cancer. Written as DNA, the CDR3 is TGTGCCAGCAGTTTAGTCGGGACAGGGGGTCGGTATGGCTACACCTTC. This encodes CASSLVGTGGRYGYTF.